This TCR beta chain was documented in a study of blood T cells in healthy people across ages. The CDR3 is 16 amino acids. The germline gives CDR1 MDHEN, CDR2 SYDVKM. V was trimmed by 1 base and J by 5 bases, leaving 17 bases between them. Only a few counts were recorded for this clonotype. Then a second PCR, running about 6 to 11 cycles, was carried out with a sample-barcoded 5' primer and a J-beta primer mix. Each cDNA molecule was tagged by a template-switch adaptor with 12 random nucleotides. MiXCR was run by TCRdb on the 5' RACE reads, yielding one entry per CDR3 protein. Among roughly 700,000 distinct CDR3 sequences listed, approximately 25% were seen once. The sample was also reused in another study, on T cells of mothers and their children.

This chain joins TRBV28 and TRBJ2-5; maybe TRBD2 (7 bases). The sample taken for sequencing was blood. The source is a boy under 18 in good health. As DNA, the CDR3 is TGTGCCAGCAGTTTATCTCGCGGGGGCTCCGTGGAGACCCAGTACTTC. This sequence encodes CASSLSRGGSVETQYF.